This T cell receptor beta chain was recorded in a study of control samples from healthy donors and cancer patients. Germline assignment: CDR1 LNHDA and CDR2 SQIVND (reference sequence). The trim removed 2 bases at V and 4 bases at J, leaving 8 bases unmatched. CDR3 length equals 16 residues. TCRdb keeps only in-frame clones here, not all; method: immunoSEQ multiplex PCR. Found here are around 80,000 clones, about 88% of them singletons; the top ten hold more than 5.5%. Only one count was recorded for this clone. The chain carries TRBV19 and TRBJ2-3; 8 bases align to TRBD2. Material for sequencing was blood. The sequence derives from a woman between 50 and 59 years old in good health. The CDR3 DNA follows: TGTGCCAGTAGTATACCGGGGGGGCTCGAGGCAGATACGCAGTATTTT. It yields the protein CASSIPGGLEADTQYF. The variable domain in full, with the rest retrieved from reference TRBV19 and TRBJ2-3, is DGGITQSPKYLFRKEGQNVTLSCEQNLNHDAMYWYRQDPGQGLRLIYYSQIVNDFQKGDIAEGYSVSREKKESFPLTVTSAQKNPTAFYLCASSIPGGLEADTQYFGPGTRLTVL.